The present TCR beta chain was sequenced within a study of identical twins. Points from the study as a whole: Out-of-frame alpha sequences common to twins exhibited an excess of low generation probability. Zero-insertion findings could be partly confounded by invariant cells (MAIT and iNKT cells).

TCRdb reanalysed the 5' RACE reads using MiXCR and keeps one entry per CDR3 protein. Among approximately 220,000 distinct CDR3 sequences, less than 9.5% were seen once, and the ten largest hold just over 5%. V lost 0 bases to trimming and J lost 6 bases, with 15 bases between them. The germline CDR1 and CDR2 sequences are SGHRS and YFSETQ. This CDR3 has 15 amino acids. The sample holds many counts of this clonotype. Its antigen is not identified. The sequenced sample was memory (CD45RO+) T cells sorted from blood. The receptor was isolated from a woman aged 18-30 years in good health. The chain is built from TRBV5-1 and TRBJ1-2; no firm D call. For the CDR3, the DNA is TGCGCCAGCAGCTTGGACCGTGGCGAATCCCATGGCTACACCTTC. Protein product: CASSLDRGESHGYTF.